One and the same sample provided the 31 T cell receptor beta chains below, sequenced in a study of T cell responses to AZD1222 COVID-19 vaccine. The protocol was immunoSEQ multiplex PCR, while the TCRdb copy is restricted to in-frame clones and leaves out a portion. The sample records roughly 110,000 clones, approximately 90% being singletons. The source material was peripheral blood, sampled on day 0 of AZD1222 vaccination. All receptors derive from an adult in good health.

The J gene is TRBJ2-1, the V gene TRBV7-2, with D tentatively TRBD2 (5 bases). This CDR3 has 13 residues. Germline CDR1 is SGHTA and CDR2 is FQGNSA. V was shortened by 4 bases and J by 8 bases, with 12 bases between the two germline ends. The CDR3 DNA sequence: TGTGCCAGCAGCTCACCGACTAAAGATGAGCAGTTCTTC. Translating gives CASSSPTKDEQFF.

This chain connects TRBV29-1 to TRBJ2-1, with TRBD2 matching over 14 bases. The length of the CDR3 is 14 residues. The germline V gene has CDR1 SQVTM and CDR2 ANQGSEA. Losses at the gene ends were 7 bases for V and 7 bases for J; bases not matched to a gene: 6. The CDR3 is CSASGTSGRNEQFF. CDR3 in DNA: TGCAGCGCAAGTGGGACTAGCGGGAGAAATGAGCAGTTCTTC.

The rearrangement joins TRBV15 to TRBJ2-1; perhaps D is TRBD1 or TRBD2 (6 bases each). V lost 0 bases and J lost 2, with 11 bases in between. The CDR3 runs 16 residues. CDR1 LNHNV and CDR2 YYDKDF come from the germline V gene (reference sequence). The CDR3, as DNA: TGTGCCACCAGCAGAGATCGGGGGCTGGCCTACAATGAGCAGTTCTTC. It specifies CATSRDRGLAYNEQFF.

The chain employs TRBV18 and TRBJ2-3, with TRBD1 matching 8 bases. Trimming took 3 bases from V and 2 from J; bases not matched to a gene: 4. Germline lookup yields CDR1 KGHSH and CDR2 LQKENI. The CDR3 totals 15 residues. The CDR3 here is CASSPRDRTTDTQYF. For the CDR3, the DNA is TGTGCCAGCTCACCGCGGGACAGGACCACAGATACGCAGTATTTT.

V usage is TRBV7-9 and J usage is TRBJ1-1, with a tentative D call TRBD1 (5 bases). Germline CDR1 is SEHNR and CDR2 is FQNEAQ (reference sequence). V was clipped by 1 base and J by 2 bases, with 8 bases between them. The CDR3 covers 14 residues. This CDR3 reads CASSLVGGNTEAFF. The CDR3 nucleotides read TGTGCCAGCAGCTTAGTTGGGGGAAACACTGAAGCTTTCTTT.

CDR3 nucleotide sequence: TGTGCCAGCAGTGAAAGGGGTTCTGGAAACACCATATATTTT. It specifies CASSERGSGNTIYF. The chain carries TRBV2 and TRBJ1-3; TRBD1 might be the D (5 bases). The CDR3 has 14 amino acids. Trimming took off 2 bases at V and 1 base at J, with 6 bases between the two ends. CDR1 and CDR2 from the germline V gene are SNHLY and FYNNEI.

The chain links TRBV28 to TRBJ2-3, with 8 bases lining up with TRBD2. The germline V gene has CDR1 MDHEN and CDR2 SYDVKM. CDR3 length: 13 residues. V shed 8 bases and J 2 bases; nucleotides not matched to a gene: 3. CDR3 nucleotide sequence: TGTGCCAGCGGCGGGAGGACCACAGATACGCAGTATTTT. As protein: CASGGRTTDTQYF.

V is TRBV18 and J is TRBJ1-1; D not certain. CDR1 and CDR2 from the germline V gene are KGHSH and LQKENI. The CDR3 has 15 residues. Trimming took off 3 bases at V and 1 base at J, with 12 bases between the two ends. The chain's CDR3 is CASSPQATGNTEAFF. The CDR3 DNA follows: TGTGCCAGCTCACCGCAAGCGACGGGGAACACTGAAGCTTTCTTT.

The chain combines TRBV28 with TRBJ2-1; 13 nucleotides match TRBD2. V shed 4 bases and J 6 bases; nucleotides not matched to a gene: 12. The germline CDR1 and CDR2 sequences are MDHEN and SYDVKM. CDR3 length equals 18 residues. CDR3: CASSSDWTSGRISNEQFF. The DNA for the CDR3 is TGTGCCAGCAGTTCCGACTGGACTAGCGGGAGAATCAGCAATGAGCAGTTCTTC.

The chain carries TRBV5-4 and TRBJ2-7; 8 bases line up with TRBD2. With V trimmed by 0 bases and J by 3 bases, 14 bases remained unmatched. This CDR3 is built from 18 residues. Germline V gives CDR1 SGHNT, CDR2 YYREEE (reference sequence). Here the CDR3 reads CASSLGGARRGAGYEQYF. The CDR3 DNA follows: TGTGCCAGCAGCTTGGGGGGGGCGAGGCGGGGGGCCGGCTACGAGCAGTACTTC.

The chain uses TRBV7-8 and TRBJ2-2, with 8 positions matching TRBD1. Germline V CDR1 and CDR2: SGHVS, FQNEAQ. This CDR3 region has 16 residues. Trimming took 4 bases from V and 3 from J; bases not matched to a gene: 7. DNA of the CDR3: TGTGCCAGCAGCTCCCCGGACAGGGAGGACACCGGGGAGCTGTTTTTT. Amino acids: CASSSPDREDTGELFF.

V gene TRBV2 combines with J gene TRBJ1-1; perhaps TRBD1 as D (6 bases). V was pared by 2 bases and J by 8 bases, with 9 bases between. The CDR3 spans 12 residues. Germline V gene sequence: CDR1 SNHLY, CDR2 FYNNEI. The CDR3 region is CASSERRGEAFF. CDR3 sequence (DNA): TGTGCCAGCAGTGAAAGGAGGGGGGAAGCTTTCTTT.

The V gene is TRBV20-1, the J gene TRBJ2-1; 9 bases are shared with TRBD2. The CDR3 covers 15 residues. CDR1 and CDR2 (germline): DFQATT, SNEGSKA (reference sequence). Trimming took 3 bases from V and 8 from J; bases not matched to a gene: 11. In DNA form, the CDR3 reads TGCAGTGCTAGTAGTGTCGGCGGGAGGGCCGATGAGCAGTTCTTC. Translating it yields CSASSVGGRADEQFF.

This chain joins TRBV18 and TRBJ1-4; perhaps TRBD1 as D (5 bases). The V end was cut by 5 bases, the J end by 7 bases, with 11 bases between. The germline CDR1 and CDR2 sequences are KGHSH and LQKENI. The length of the CDR3 is 13 residues. CDR3 amino acids: CASSVGTAEKLFF. The DNA of the CDR3 is TGTGCCAGCTCAGTTGGGACGGCTGAAAAACTGTTTTTT.

The gene calls are TRBV25-1 and TRBJ2-7; 13 bases match TRBD2. This CDR3 spans 18 amino acids. V lost 3 bases to trimming and J lost 4 bases; unmatched junction nucleotides: 12. Germline CDR1 reads MGHDK; CDR2 reads SYGVNS. Here the CDR3 reads CASSERTSGGPNVYEQYF. In nucleotides, the CDR3 is TGTGCCAGCAGTGAGCGGACTAGCGGGGGCCCCAATGTTTACGAGCAGTACTTC.

The CDR3 DNA sequence: TGTGCCTGGAGTGTACAGGTGGATACGCAGTATTTT. Protein sequence: CAWSVQVDTQYF. The chain combines TRBV30 with TRBJ2-3, with D maybe TRBD1 (5 bases). Germline V gene sequence: CDR1 GTSNPN, CDR2 SVGIG (reference sequence). V gave up 0 bases and J gave up 6 bases, with 7 bases separating them. The CDR3 loop spans 12 amino acids.

The chain combines TRBV6-5 with TRBJ1-5; D is undetermined. Germline V gene data show CDR1 as MNHEY and CDR2 as SVGAGI. V was clipped by 8 bases and J by 5 bases, with 10 bases between them. The CDR3 covers 12 residues. DNA of the CDR3: TGTGCCAGCTCAGACCGGCATCAGCCCCAGCATTTT. It specifies CASSDRHQPQHF.

The count of this clone is one. The V call is TRBV7-2, the J call TRBJ2-7; D gene uncertain. The CDR3 runs 12 residues. The V gene's germline CDR1 is SGHTA and CDR2 FQGNSA. V was shortened by 5 bases and J by 4 bases, with 9 bases between the two germline ends. The CDR3 DNA reads as TGTGCCAGCAGCCCCCCGAATTACGAGCAGTACTTC. It yields the protein CASSPPNYEQYF.

CDR3 residues: CASSQDWGGDPYGDTQYF. The CDR3 DNA reads as TGTGCCAGCAGCCAAGATTGGGGCGGGGATCCCTATGGGGATACGCAGTATTTT. This chain connects TRBV4-2 to TRBJ2-3, with D tentatively TRBD2 (6 bases). Germline V gene lookup returns CDR1 LGHNA and CDR2 YNFKEQ. The CDR3 sequence is 18 residues long. V lost 0 bases, J lost 6 bases, and 22 bases lay in between.

The V call is TRBV18, the J call TRBJ1-5; 7 bases agree with TRBD1. After removal of 6 bases from V and 5 bases from J, the junction contained 7 bases not matched to a gene. Germline values: CDR1 KGHSH, CDR2 LQKENI. This CDR3 is built from 14 residues. Here the CDR3 reads CASSQYRGDQPQHF. In DNA form, the CDR3 reads TGTGCCAGCTCCCAATACAGGGGAGATCAGCCCCAGCATTTT.

This clone was recorded a few times. The V call is TRBV29-1, the J call TRBJ1-2; D gene ambiguous. CDR1 SQVTM and CDR2 ANQGSEA come from the germline V gene. Trimming removed 3 bases from V and 7 bases from J, with 12 bases in between. The CDR3 extends over 12 amino acids. The CDR3 spells CSVDTDFPGYTF. The CDR3 DNA is TGCAGCGTTGATACAGATTTTCCTGGCTACACCTTC.

V gene TRBV11-2 combines with J gene TRBJ1-1; weak D call: TRBD1 (6 bases). The length of the CDR3 is 12 residues. Germline V gene data show CDR1 as SGHAT and CDR2 as FQNNGV. The V end lost 5 bases, the J end lost 5 bases, and 9 bases lay between the germline ends. The CDR3 region is CASSARGTEAFF. CDR3 bases: TGTGCCAGCAGCGCTAGGGGGACTGAAGCTTTCTTT.

V is TRBV29-1 and J is TRBJ1-5; 10 bases are a match to TRBD1. The CDR3 is 15 residues long. The germline V gene has CDR1 SQVTM and CDR2 ANQGSEA. Germline trimming cut 6 bases from V and 5 bases from J; bases unmatched to any gene: 10. CDR3 coding DNA: TGCAGCGTCGCCGCCGCGACAGGGGGCGATCAGCCCCAGCATTTT. Its translation: CSVAAATGGDQPQHF.

The rearrangement joins TRBV9 to TRBJ2-7; D tentatively reads TRBD1 or TRBD2 (6 bases each). Germline V lookup: CDR1 SGDLS, CDR2 YYNGEE. CDR3 length: 15 residues. V gave up 3 bases and J gave up 1 base, with 14 bases separating them. The CDR3 nucleotides are TGTGCCAGCAGCGAGGGGGACTCATATTCCTACGAGCAGTACTTC. Protein sequence: CASSEGDSYSYEQYF.

V gene TRBV7-8 combines with J gene TRBJ1-2; D not resolved. V was cut by 5 bases and J by 0 bases, with 10 bases left in between. This CDR3 region has 14 residues. Germline V lookup: CDR1 SGHVS, CDR2 FQNEAQ. The CDR3 here is CASSEGVANYGYTF. The CDR3, as DNA: TGTGCCAGCAGCGAAGGTGTGGCTAACTATGGCTACACCTTC.

This chain joins TRBV7-3 and TRBJ1-2, with TRBD1 matching 9 bases. Losses at the gene ends were 5 bases for V and 6 bases for J; bases not matched to a gene: 10. Germline V gene lookup returns CDR1 SGHTA and CDR2 FQGTGA. The length of the CDR3 is 15 residues. Here the CDR3 reads CASSRQGQGIDGYTF. CDR3 nucleotide sequence: TGTGCCAGCAGCCGCCAGGGACAGGGAATTGATGGCTACACCTTC. The variable domain in full, completed from reference TRBV7-3 and TRBJ1-2, reads GAGVSQTPSNKVTEKGKYVELRCDPISGHTALYWYRQSLGQGPEFLIYFQGTGAADDSGLPNDRFFAVRPEGSVSTLKIQRTERGDSAVYLCASSRQGQGIDGYTFGSGTRLTVV.

The chain joins TRBV7-2 to TRBJ1-2; D gene unclear. CDR3 length equals 17 residues. The V end lost 0 bases, the J end lost 4 bases, and 18 bases lay between the germline ends. Germline V lookup: CDR1 SGHTA, CDR2 FQGNSA. The CDR3 loop is CASSLASRQKTSYGYTF. The DNA of the CDR3 is TGTGCCAGCAGCTTAGCAAGCCGGCAGAAGACCTCCTATGGCTACACCTTC.

This clone came up a few times. In DNA form, the CDR3 reads TGTGCCACCAGCAGAGGGGACCGCGATAATGAAAAACTGTTTTTT. Translation: CATSRGDRDNEKLFF. The J gene is TRBJ1-4, the V gene TRBV15; possible D gene TRBD1, 5 bases. Germline V lookup: CDR1 LNHNV, CDR2 YYDKDF (reference sequence). The germline V and J ends were trimmed by 1 base and 4 bases, with 10 bases remaining between them. The CDR3 is 15 residues long.

J is TRBJ2-7 and V is TRBV2; 9 bases map to TRBD1. CDR1 and CDR2 from the germline V gene are SNHLY and FYNNEI. V lost 7 bases to trimming and J lost 1 base; unmatched junction nucleotides: 8. CDR3 size: 15 residues. The CDR3 DNA sequence: TGTGCCAGCAACCCGGACAGGGGAGGGTCCTACGAGCAGTACTTC. Its translation: CASNPDRGGSYEQYF.

CDR3 protein: CASSLGWSSAEAFF. CDR3 coding DNA: TGTGCCAGCAGTTTAGGGTGGAGTTCGGCTGAAGCTTTCTTT. The V and J genes are TRBV27 and TRBJ1-1; D uncertain. The CDR3 has 14 residues. Germline assignment: CDR1 MNHEY and CDR2 SMNVEV (reference sequence). V gave up 2 bases and J gave up 6 bases, with 13 bases separating them.

DNA for the CDR3: TGTGCCAGCAGCCCAGGTAGAAGAAGCTATGGCTACACCTTC. It encodes CASSPGRRSYGYTF. The rearrangement links TRBV5-8 to TRBJ1-2; the D is unclear. Germline V gene lookup returns CDR1 SGHTS and CDR2 YDEGEE. Trimming shortened V by 4 bases and J by 4 bases, and 14 bases separated the two germline ends. The CDR3 spans 14 residues. The full variable domain, in which reference TRBV5-8 and TRBJ1-2 provide the parts outside the CDR3, is EAGVTQSPTHLIKTRGQQATLRCSPISGHTSVYWYQQALGLGLQFLLWYDEGEERNRGNFPPRFSGRQFPNYSSELNVNALELEDSALYLCASSPGRRSYGYTFGSGTRLTVV.